The clone carrying this T cell receptor beta chain was observed at least ten times. No antigen is known for it. TCRdb redid the calling of the RT-PCR reads with MiXCR, one entry per CDR3 protein. Counted here are hundreds of thousands of distinct CDR3 sequences, roughly 11% occurring once; the ten biggest clones make up less than 15%. This specimen comes from a study of response to subunit inactivated influenza vaccine. Study-level findings and limits: The authors proposed limited new T cell recruitment per seasonal influenza vaccination.

This CDR3 contains 13 residues. The V end lost 3 bases, the J end lost 2 bases, and 7 bases lay between the germline ends. The starting material was PBMCs from blood, obtained more than 35 days after vaccination. The origin of this receptor is a man over 45 who received an inactivated influenza vaccine. This chain uses TRBV12-3 or TRBV12-4 with TRBJ2-5; D not certain. CDR3 amino acids: CASSFTDQETQYF. CDR3 coding DNA: TGTGCCAGCAGTTTCACAGATCAAGAGACCCAGTACTTC.